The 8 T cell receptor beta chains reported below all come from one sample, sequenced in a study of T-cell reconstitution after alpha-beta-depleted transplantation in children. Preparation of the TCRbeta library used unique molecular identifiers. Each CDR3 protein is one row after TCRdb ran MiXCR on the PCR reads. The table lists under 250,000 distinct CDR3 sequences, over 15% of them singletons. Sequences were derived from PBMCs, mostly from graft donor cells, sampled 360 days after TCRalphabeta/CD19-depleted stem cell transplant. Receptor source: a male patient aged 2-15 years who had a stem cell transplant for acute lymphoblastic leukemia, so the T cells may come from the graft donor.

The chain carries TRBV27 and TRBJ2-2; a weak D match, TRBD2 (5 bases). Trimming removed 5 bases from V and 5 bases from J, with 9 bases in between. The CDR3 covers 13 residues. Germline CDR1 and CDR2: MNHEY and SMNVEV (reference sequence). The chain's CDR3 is CASSARETGELFF. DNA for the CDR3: TGTGCCAGCAGTGCAAGGGAGACCGGGGAGCTGTTTTTT.

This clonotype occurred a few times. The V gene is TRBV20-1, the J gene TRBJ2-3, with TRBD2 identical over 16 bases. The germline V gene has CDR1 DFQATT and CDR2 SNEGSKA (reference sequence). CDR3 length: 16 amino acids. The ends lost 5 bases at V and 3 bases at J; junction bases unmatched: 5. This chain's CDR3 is CSAGGLAGGSTDTQYF. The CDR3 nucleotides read TGCAGTGCTGGGGGACTAGCGGGGGGGAGTACAGATACGCAGTATTTT.

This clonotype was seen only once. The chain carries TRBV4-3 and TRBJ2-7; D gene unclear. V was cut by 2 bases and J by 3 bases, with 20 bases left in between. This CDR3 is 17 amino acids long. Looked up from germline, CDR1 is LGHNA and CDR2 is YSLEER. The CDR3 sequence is CASSQNLPLGQNYEQYF. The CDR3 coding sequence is TGCGCCAGCAGCCAAAATCTCCCGCTGGGCCAAAACTACGAGCAGTACTTC.

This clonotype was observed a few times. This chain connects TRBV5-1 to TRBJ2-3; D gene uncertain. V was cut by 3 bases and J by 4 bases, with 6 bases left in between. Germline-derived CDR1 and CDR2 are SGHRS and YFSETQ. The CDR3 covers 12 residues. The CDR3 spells CASSSHPDTQYF. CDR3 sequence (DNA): TGCGCCAGCAGCTCCCACCCAGATACGCAGTATTTT.

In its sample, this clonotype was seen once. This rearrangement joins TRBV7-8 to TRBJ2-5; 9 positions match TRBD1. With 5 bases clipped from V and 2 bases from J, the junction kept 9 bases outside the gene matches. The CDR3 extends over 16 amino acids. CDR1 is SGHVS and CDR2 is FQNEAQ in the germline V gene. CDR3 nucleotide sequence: TGTGCCAGCAGCCCACTAGTGGGACAGGGTCAAGAGACCCAGTACTTC. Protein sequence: CASSPLVGQGQETQYF.

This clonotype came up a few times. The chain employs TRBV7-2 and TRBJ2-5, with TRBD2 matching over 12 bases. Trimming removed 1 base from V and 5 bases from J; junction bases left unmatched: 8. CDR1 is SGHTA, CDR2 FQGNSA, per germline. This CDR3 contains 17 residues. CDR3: CASSLEPSGRALETQYF. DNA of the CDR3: TGTGCCAGCAGCTTAGAGCCTAGCGGGAGGGCCTTGGAGACCCAGTACTTC.

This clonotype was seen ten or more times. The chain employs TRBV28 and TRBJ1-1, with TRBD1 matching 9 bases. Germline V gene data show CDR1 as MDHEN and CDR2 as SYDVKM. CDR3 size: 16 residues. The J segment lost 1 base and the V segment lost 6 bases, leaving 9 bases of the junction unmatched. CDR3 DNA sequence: TGTGCCAGCAGGCGAACAGGGGGCGCGGGGAACACTGAAGCTTTCTTT. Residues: CASRRTGGAGNTEAFF.

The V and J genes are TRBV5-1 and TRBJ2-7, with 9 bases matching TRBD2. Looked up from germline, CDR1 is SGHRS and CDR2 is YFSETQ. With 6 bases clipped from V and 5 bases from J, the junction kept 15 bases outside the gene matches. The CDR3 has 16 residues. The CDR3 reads CASKPGTSPVSDEQYF. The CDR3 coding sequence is TGCGCCAGCAAGCCCGGGACTAGCCCGGTTTCAGACGAGCAGTACTTC.